This TCR beta chain was profiled in a study of cytomegalovirus exposure and HLA in healthy donors. Overall study: The study placed roughly four fifths of its 398 genotyped donors in the Caucasian-associated ancestry cluster.

Overall study results and limits: Trimming of TCR beta V- and J-genes showed a link, identified in a later analysis, to a missense DCLRE1C variant. Cytomegalovirus association was listed for about 180 TCR beta chains. CMV serostatus was the only recorded immune exposure for donors.

With 60 Vbeta and 13 Jbeta primers, the PCR was carried out. Produced via immunoSEQ multiplex PCR; TCRdb's table is partial and in-frame only. The table for this sample gives tens of thousands of clones. In regard to this clone: Its antigen is unknown.

The CDR3 spans 16 residues. Germline assignment: CDR1 MDHEN and CDR2 SYDVKM. Between the trimmed V and J ends, which lost 1 base and 2 bases, there was a span of 12 bases. The origin of this receptor is a girl aged 10 to 17 in good health and CMV-seropositive. Sequencing input: PBMCs. The chain recombines TRBV28 with TRBJ1-5; no firm D call. The CDR3 spells CASSLSGSRGNQPQHF. The CDR3 DNA reads TGTGCCAGCAGTTTATCAGGCTCGAGGGGCAATCAGCCCCAGCATTTT.